The clone carrying this TCR beta chain has just a few counts. The target antigen is unknown. The data were obtained in a study of T cell repertoires in cytomegalovirus infection. At the level of the study: Peptides in the study included HLA-C-restricted and HLA-B-restricted CMV epitopes. It was the public TCR beta signatures that indicated both CMV infection and matching HLA type.

The CDR3 consists of 16 residues. J was trimmed by 1 base and V by 3 bases; bases with no gene match: 5. Points from the study as a whole: HLA-C-restricted CMV clonotypes gave the most frequent clonotype in two of eight donors.

In TCRdb, the reads were re-called with MiXCR into one record per CDR3 protein. There are about 770,000 distinct CDR3 sequences in the sample; approximately 32% occur only once, and less than 15% lies in the top ten. The TCR sequence derives from a human donor in good health (CMV status not recorded). Some clones in this sample may be carry-over from other donors' samples. Sequenced material: cultured CD8+ T cells from PBMCs, taken from culture after CMV antigen stimulation. The V gene is TRBV12-3 or TRBV12-4, the J gene TRBJ2-3; 9 nucleotides match TRBD2. For the CDR3, the DNA is TGTGCCAGCAGTTTCTTTAGCGGGGGCCGCACAGATACGCAGTATTTT. Amino acid sequence: CASSFFSGGRTDTQYF.